These 9 T cell receptor beta chains were all obtained from the same sample, sequenced in a study of neurological immune-mediated disorders. TCRdb used MiXCR to reprocess the 5' RACE reads, holding one entry per CDR3 protein. Of roughly 66,000 distinct CDR3 sequences in the sample, about 5% were seen once. Material for sequencing was PBMCs. The receptor source for this set is a woman aged 70-85 years with multiple sclerosis.

This clonotype was found many times. The CDR3 DNA follows: TGCAGTGCTGCACTTACGGACAGGAACTATGGCTACACCTTC. Protein: CSAALTDRNYGYTF. This sequence joins TRBV20-1 and TRBJ1-2; 7 nucleotides agree with TRBD1. Germline lookup yields CDR1 DFQATT and CDR2 SNEGSKA (reference sequence). The CDR3 is made up of 14 amino acids. The ends lost 5 bases at V and 2 bases at J; junction bases unmatched: 8.

At least ten counts were recorded for this clonotype. V gene TRBV5-1 combines with J gene TRBJ2-3; D is possibly TRBD2 (6 bases). V was clipped by 4 bases and J by 0 bases, with 12 bases between them. Germline lookup yields CDR1 SGHRS and CDR2 YFSETQ. This CDR3 comprises 15 residues. CDR3: CASSPSGTSTDTQYF. CDR3 bases: TGCGCCAGCAGCCCGTCCGGGACTAGCACAGATACGCAGTATTTT. The variable domain in full, completed from reference TRBV5-1 and TRBJ2-3, reads KAGVTQTPRYLIKTRGQQVTLSCSPISGHRSVSWYQQTPGQGLQFLFEYFSETQRNKGNFPGRFSGRQFSNSRSEMNVSTLELGDSALYLCASSPSGTSTDTQYFGPGTRLTVL.

This clonotype was found many times. The chain employs TRBV11-2 and TRBJ2-1, with unresolved D. The CDR3 is 12 residues long. The V gene's germline CDR1 is SGHAT and CDR2 FQNNGV. V dropped 2 bases and J dropped 7 bases, with 6 bases sitting between them. The CDR3 is CASSLIRNEQFF. In nucleotides, the CDR3 is TGTGCCAGCAGCTTAATCCGAAATGAGCAGTTCTTC.

V gene TRBV3-1 combines with J gene TRBJ2-1; 7 bases are shared with TRBD2. CDR1 and CDR2 from the germline V gene are LGHDT and YNNKEL (reference sequence). Trimming cost V 3 bases and J 8 bases; bases outside gene matches: 16. The CDR3 loop spans 17 amino acids. The CDR3 reads CASSQILPGGGIYEQFF. The CDR3 bases are TGTGCCAGCAGCCAGATACTGCCGGGAGGTGGCATCTATGAGCAGTTCTTC.

This clonotype was detected ten times or more. The chain has TRBV29-1 and TRBJ1-5; 8 bases map to TRBD1. Trimming removed 5 bases from V and 4 bases from J; junction bases left unmatched: 4. The CDR3 loop spans 13 amino acids. Germline assignment: CDR1 SQVTM and CDR2 ANQGSEA. The chain's CDR3 is CSVIGTGNQPQHF. DNA for the CDR3: TGCAGCGTTATCGGGACAGGTAATCAGCCCCAGCATTTT.

The J gene is TRBJ1-2, the V gene TRBV20-1; 7 bases map to TRBD1. With 6 bases clipped from V and 4 bases from J, the junction kept 8 bases outside the gene matches. This CDR3 has 13 residues. Germline CDR1 and CDR2: DFQATT and SNEGSKA (reference sequence). The CDR3 loop is CSARTGRPYGYTF. The CDR3 DNA is TGCAGTGCAAGGACAGGACGACCCTATGGCTACACCTTC.

The chain recombines TRBV20-1 with TRBJ2-3; no definite D call. CDR1 and CDR2 (germline): DFQATT, SNEGSKA (reference sequence). Trimming removed 3 bases at V and 2 bases at J, with 9 bases between. CDR3 length: 13 amino acids. The CDR3 here is CSARISLTDTQYF. CDR3 DNA sequence: TGCAGTGCTAGGATCAGCCTCACAGATACGCAGTATTTT.

Many counts were recorded for this clonotype. The chain is built from TRBV5-1 and TRBJ2-3, with 12 bases aligning to TRBD2. Germline CDR1 is SGHRS and CDR2 is YFSETQ. V shed 4 bases, J shed 3 bases, and the junction held 6 bases outside the gene matches. The CDR3 extends over 16 amino acids. This CDR3 reads CASSMSSGRGTDTQYF. CDR3 bases: TGCGCCAGCAGCATGTCTAGCGGGAGGGGTACAGATACGCAGTATTTT.

This clonotype was recorded at least ten times. The chain joins TRBV7-2 to TRBJ1-5, with 11 positions matching TRBD1. Germline CDR1 reads SGHTA; CDR2 reads FQGNSA. The CDR3 has 16 amino acids. The junction had 7 bases not matched to a gene; V was cut back by 2 bases and J by 7 bases. The CDR3 nucleotides read TGTGCCAGCAGCTTAAGCGGGACAGGGGGAGGACAGCCCCAGCATTTT. This encodes CASSLSGTGGGQPQHF.